A selection of T cell receptor beta chains follows, all from one sample in a study of cytomegalovirus exposure and HLA in healthy donors. Produced via immunoSEQ multiplex PCR; TCRdb's table is partial and in-frame only. The table has 50,000 or so clones, approximately 71% seen once. The sample comprised PBMCs. Receptor source: a man in his forties in good health and CMV-seropositive. Both conserved end residues are part of each CDR3. The D gene is left open where the match is weak. Part of the rows lack a size; the others show once, few, many or a class for expanded clones.

V: TRBV5-1
D: TRBD1
J: TRBJ1-3
size: NA
DNA: TGCGCCAGCAGCTGGGGACAGGCGCCTTCTGGAAACACCATATATTTT
CDR3: CASSWGQAPSGNTIYF

V: TRBV19
D: TRBD1
J: TRBJ1-5
size: NA
DNA: TGTGCCAGTAGAACAGGGGGCAATCAGCCCCAGCATTTT
CDR3: CASRTGGNQPQHF

V: TRBV5-1
D: TRBD2
J: TRBJ2-3
size: NA
DNA: TGCGCCAGCAGCCACGGGACTAGCGGGTCCACAGATACGCAGTATTTT
CDR3: CASSHGTSGSTDTQYF

V: TRBV10-3
D: TRBD1
J: TRBJ1-1
size: NA
DNA: TGTGCCATCACCTCGACAGGGGACACTGAAGCTTTCTTT
CDR3: CAITSTGDTEAFF

V: TRBV27
D: TRBD1
J: TRBJ1-2
size: NA
DNA: TGTGCCAGCTCAACTAAACCAGGGGGCGCTCCCTACACCTTC
CDR3: CASSTKPGGAPYTF

V: TRBV6-5
D: TRBD1
J: TRBJ1-1
size: NA
DNA: TGTGCCAGCAGTTACGGGAAGGGGGCGAGGTACACTGAAGCTTTCTTT
CDR3: CASSYGKGARYTEAFF

V: TRBV21-1
D: NA
J: TRBJ1-4
size: NA
DNA: TGTGCCAGCAGCAAACAGGGGCAGGCTAATGAAAAACTGTTTTTT
CDR3: CASSKQGQANEKLFF

V: TRBV4-2
D: TRBD1
J: TRBJ2-7
size: few
DNA: TGTGCCAGCAGCCTTCCGGACAGGTCCTACGAGCAGTACTTC
CDR3: CASSLPDRSYEQYF

V: TRBV6-5
D: NA
J: TRBJ1-2
size: NA
DNA: TGTGCCAGCAGTAGAATAGCAGACTCCTATGGCTACACCTTC
CDR3: CASSRIADSYGYTF

V: TRBV6-5
D: NA
J: TRBJ1-5
size: NA
DNA: TGTGCCAGCGGACAGTACAATCAGCCCCAGCATTTT
CDR3: CASGQYNQPQHF

V: TRBV15
D: NA
J: TRBJ2-3
size: NA
DNA: TGTGCCACCAGCAGAGTAGAGGGTACGCAGTATTTT
CDR3: CATSRVEGTQYF

V: TRBV27
D: TRBD2
J: TRBJ2-1
size: NA
DNA: TGTGCCAGCAGTGCCGAACTAGCGGGGGGCGGTTGGGAGCAGTTCTTC
CDR3: CASSAELAGGGWEQFF

V: TRBV19
D: TRBD2
J: TRBJ2-4
size: once
DNA: TGTGCCAGTAGTAGAACTAGCGGGGAGGCCATTCAGTACTTC
CDR3: CASSRTSGEAIQYF

V: TRBV7-6
D: NA
J: TRBJ2-6
size: few
DNA: TGTGCCAGCAGCTTAACCGCGGGGGCCAACGTCCTGACTTTC
CDR3: CASSLTAGANVLTF

V: TRBV7-3
D: TRBD2
J: TRBJ2-7
size: NA
DNA: TGTGCCAGCAGCCCCCGGGGGGGGTCTTACGAGCAGTACTTC
CDR3: CASSPRGGSYEQYF

V: TRBV29-1
D: TRBD2
J: TRBJ2-7
size: NA
DNA: TGCAGCGTTGGTAGCGGGGGGAGCCCGGCCGAGCAGTACTTC
CDR3: CSVGSGGSPAEQYF

V: TRBV18
D: NA
J: TRBJ1-1
size: few
DNA: TGTGCCAGCTCACCTGATCAGGGCACTGAAGCTTTCTTT
CDR3: CASSPDQGTEAFF

V: TRBV6-5
D: NA
J: TRBJ2-1
size: few
DNA: TGTGCCACCCGGTATAGCTCCTACAATGAGCAGTTCTTC
CDR3: CATRYSSYNEQFF

V: TRBV7-6
D: TRBD1
J: TRBJ1-5
size: NA
DNA: TGTGCCAGCAGCGCTGGACAGGGAGGGAGACAGCCCCAGCATTTT
CDR3: CASSAGQGGRQPQHF

V: TRBV6-5
D: NA
J: TRBJ2-1
size: NA
DNA: TGTGCCAGCAGTTACTCGACGGGTGGTGAGCAGTTCTTC
CDR3: CASSYSTGGEQFF

V: TRBV9
D: NA
J: TRBJ2-1
size: NA
DNA: TGTGCCAGCAGCGAGGGGCCCCATGGTAGGGATGAGCAGTTCTTC
CDR3: CASSEGPHGRDEQFF

V: TRBV25-1
D: TRBD1
J: TRBJ2-7
size: NA
DNA: TGTGCCAGCACAGCACGGGGACAGCTTACCTACGAGCAGTACTTC
CDR3: CASTARGQLTYEQYF

V: TRBV29-1
D: TRBD1
J: TRBJ2-7
size: NA
DNA: TGCAGCGTAGAGGGGACAGGGAGAGAGCAGTACTTC
CDR3: CSVEGTGREQYF

V: TRBV28
D: TRBD1
J: TRBJ1-4
size: NA
DNA: TGTGCCAGCATCGGAGGGACAGATCAGAATGAAAAACTGTTTTTT
CDR3: CASIGGTDQNEKLFF

V: TRBV7-2
D: NA
J: TRBJ1-6
size: NA
DNA: TGTGCCAGCAACGTTGGGGGGACCCGTTCACCCCTCCACTTT
CDR3: CASNVGGTRSPLHF

V: TRBV4-2
D: NA
J: TRBJ2-1
size: NA
DNA: TGTGCCAGCAGCCAAGTAGGAAGGGGGTATGAGCAGTTCTTC
CDR3: CASSQVGRGYEQFF

V: TRBV7-7
D: TRBD1
J: TRBJ2-3
size: NA
DNA: TGTGCCAGCAGCTTGAGACAGGGAACAGATACGCAGTATTTT
CDR3: CASSLRQGTDTQYF

V: TRBV15
D: TRBD2
J: TRBJ2-7
size: NA
DNA: TGTGCCACCAGCCAGCGGGGGACCACCTACGAGCAGTACTTC
CDR3: CATSQRGTTYEQYF

V: TRBV19
D: NA
J: TRBJ1-1
size: NA
DNA: TGTGCCAGTACCCCACTACAGGGAACTGAAGCTTTCTTT
CDR3: CASTPLQGTEAFF

V: TRBV30
D: NA
J: TRBJ1-1
size: NA
DNA: TGTGCCCGGATAGATGGTGAAGCTTTCTTT
CDR3: CARIDGEAFF

V: TRBV2
D: NA
J: TRBJ1-5
size: NA
DNA: TGTGCCAGCAGTGTGGCCGAGGTTCAGCCCCAGCATTTT
CDR3: CASSVAEVQPQHF

V: TRBV5-6
D: TRBD1
J: TRBJ1-6
size: NA
DNA: TGTGCCAGCAGCTTGGAGGACAGGGGGTATAATTCACCCCTCCACTTT
CDR3: CASSLEDRGYNSPLHF

V: TRBV18
D: NA
J: TRBJ1-5
size: NA
DNA: TGTGCCAGCTCACCAGGGGGCCTGGGCAATCAGCCCCAGCATTTT
CDR3: CASSPGGLGNQPQHF

V: TRBV6-1
D: NA
J: TRBJ1-4
size: few
DNA: TGTGCCAGCAGTGAGGTCTTAGACAGTGAAAAACTGTTTTTT
CDR3: CASSEVLDSEKLFF

V: TRBV27
D: NA
J: TRBJ1-5
size: once
DNA: TGTGCCACCGACCAAAACAGGGACCATCAGCCCCAGCATTTT
CDR3: CATDQNRDHQPQHF

V: TRBV2
D: TRBD1
J: TRBJ2-7
size: NA
DNA: TGTGCCAGCAGGACCGGGACAGGGGCTAGCGAGCAGTACTTC
CDR3: CASRTGTGASEQYF

V: TRBV28
D: NA
J: TRBJ2-7
size: few
DNA: TGTGCCAGCAGTTTGGAGCGCTTCGAGCAGTACTTC
CDR3: CASSLERFEQYF

V: TRBV27
D: TRBD1
J: TRBJ1-2
size: NA
DNA: TGTGCCAGCAGTTCACAAATTGGACAGGGAAGATGGGGCTACACCTTC
CDR3: CASSSQIGQGRWGYTF

V: TRBV7-9
D: NA
J: TRBJ1-1
size: few
DNA: TGTGCCATCAACCTCCAGGATAAAGCTTTCTTT
CDR3: CAINLQDKAFF

V: TRBV29-1
D: NA
J: TRBJ1-2
size: NA
DNA: TGCAGCGTTGAAGGCAGCTATGGCTACACCTTC
CDR3: CSVEGSYGYTF